One sample yielded the 30 T cell receptor beta chains listed below, sequenced in a study of OX40 agonist ivuxolimab in advanced cancers. Clones were read by immunoSEQ multiplex PCR, and TCRdb kept only the in-frame ones, dropping some. The table lists over 80,000 clones, approximately 87% of them singletons. The sample consisted of CD4+ or CD8+ T cells sorted from blood, taken in a trial of the OX40 agonist ivuxolimab. Every receptor here comes from an adult with an advanced solid tumor such as melanoma, head and neck, liver or kidney cancer.

There are a few counts of this clone. V usage is TRBV4-3 and J usage is TRBJ2-3; 11 bases agree with TRBD2. The V gene's germline CDR1 is LGHNA and CDR2 YSLEER. V lost 3 bases and J lost 4; bases outside the gene matches: 9. There are 17 residues in the CDR3. CDR3 loop: CASSQETSGVDPDTQYF. As DNA, the CDR3 is TGCGCCAGCAGCCAGGAGACTAGCGGGGTTGATCCAGATACGCAGTATTTT.

J is TRBJ1-4 and V is TRBV19; TRBD1 might be the D (5 bases). Germline V CDR1 and CDR2: LNHDA, SQIVND (reference sequence). There are 13 residues in the CDR3. V lost 10 bases and J lost 8, with 17 bases in between. CDR3 residues: CATSKSGTEKLFF. The CDR3 coding sequence is TGTGCCACCTCAAAAAGTGGGACGGAAAAACTGTTTTTT.

The CDR3 nucleotides read TGCGCCAGCAGCTTGCAGGGTGGCAACAATCAGCCCCAGCATTTT. It encodes CASSLQGGNNQPQHF. The chain links TRBV5-1 to TRBJ1-5, with TRBD1 as a possible D gene (5 bases). The CDR3 has 15 residues. Trimming took off 1 base at V and 3 bases at J, with 11 bases between the two ends. Germline V lookup: CDR1 SGHRS, CDR2 YFSETQ.

This clone was detected only a few times. V usage is TRBV28 and J usage is TRBJ1-4; TRBD1 might be the D (6 bases). This CDR3 spans 15 amino acids. V was cut by 8 bases and J by 8 bases, with 21 bases left in between. The germline CDR1 and CDR2 sequences are MDHEN and SYDVKM. DNA for the CDR3: TGTGCCAGCGCGAAAGGGGGGGGCGTGAAGGAAAAACTGTTTTTT. Its protein is CASAKGGGVKEKLFF.

V usage is TRBV13 and J usage is TRBJ2-7; D is unclear. Deletions cut 4 bases from V and 3 bases from J, with 13 bases between. The CDR3 runs to 14 residues. The germline CDR1 and CDR2 sequences are PRHDT and FYEKMQ (reference sequence). The CDR3 sequence is CASSSSPTFYEQYF. DNA of the CDR3: TGTGCCAGCAGCTCGTCTCCCACGTTCTACGAGCAGTACTTC.

This chain uses TRBV13 with TRBJ2-3; D gene uncertain. Trimming removed 6 bases at V and 5 bases at J, with 12 bases between. From germline, CDR1 is PRHDT and CDR2 FYEKMQ (reference sequence). This CDR3 has 13 amino acids. As DNA, the CDR3 is TGTGCCAGCAGTCAACCGGGCGGAGATACGCAGTATTTT. Translating gives CASSQPGGDTQYF.

The genes are TRBV11-2 and TRBJ1-2; no clear D gene. Germline loops: CDR1 SGHAT, CDR2 FQNNGV. Trimming removed 1 base from V and 11 bases from J, with 17 bases in between. The CDR3 has 14 amino acids. The CDR3 loop is CASSLVATGSGYTF. The CDR3 nucleotides are TGTGCCAGCAGCTTAGTTGCCACCGGGAGTGGGTACACCTTC.

This rearrangement joins TRBV25-1 to TRBJ2-3; D is ambiguous. The CDR3 consists of 14 residues. From germline, CDR1 is MGHDK and CDR2 SYGVNS. Trimming left V 6 bases short and J 1 base short, with 11 bases between. In nucleotides, the CDR3 is TGTGCCAGCAGATCATGGGTGGGCACAGATACGCAGTATTTT. As protein: CASRSWVGTDTQYF. Full variable domain (rest looked up from reference TRBV25-1 and TRBJ2-3): EADIYQTPRYLVIGTGKKITLECSQTMGHDKMYWYQQDPGMELHLIHYSYGVNSTEKGDLSSESTVSRIRTEHFPLTLESARPSHTSQYLCASRSWVGTDTQYFGPGTRLTVL.

The chain employs TRBV11-2 and TRBJ2-1; maybe TRBD2 (7 bases). V was shortened by 0 bases and J by 5 bases, with 14 bases between the two germline ends. Germline CDR1 and CDR2: SGHAT and FQNNGV. The CDR3 is made up of 16 amino acids. The CDR3 is CASSLEGAGANNEQFF. CDR3 sequence (DNA): TGTGCCAGCAGCTTAGAAGGCGCGGGGGCGAACAATGAGCAGTTCTTC.

This clone was seen more than once but under ten times. In the same sample, other DNA sequences code for this CDR3. The J gene is TRBJ1-5, the V gene TRBV30; no clear D gene. Germline V gene lookup returns CDR1 GTSNPN and CDR2 SVGIG (reference sequence). Trimming pared 0 bases from V and 3 bases from J, leaving 6 bases between. The CDR3 has 13 amino acids. This chain's CDR3 is CAWSVDFNQPQHF. For the CDR3, the DNA is TGTGCCTGGAGTGTAGACTTCAATCAGCCCCAGCATTTT.

J is TRBJ1-4 and V is TRBV7-9; D gene uncertain. CDR3 length: 14 residues. V was trimmed by 5 bases and J by 8 bases, leaving 15 bases between them. Germline values: CDR1 SEHNR, CDR2 FQNEAQ (reference sequence). The CDR3 here is CASSPGGFWEKLFF. The CDR3 region has the DNA TGTGCCAGCAGCCCCGGAGGGTTTTGGGAAAAACTGTTTTTT.

The chain joins TRBV14 to TRBJ1-1; D call uncertain. The germline V gene has CDR1 SGHDN and CDR2 FVKESK. CDR3 length: 13 amino acids. The V and J ends lost 0 bases and 11 bases respectively, with 13 bases between them. The CDR3 here is CASSQDNSQGAFF. The CDR3, as DNA: TGTGCCAGCAGCCAAGATAACAGCCAAGGGGCTTTCTTT.

The chain employs TRBV4-3 and TRBJ1-3, with 10 bases matching TRBD1. This CDR3 region has 18 residues. Germline-derived CDR1 and CDR2 are LGHNA and YSLEER. V lost 1 base and J lost 0; bases outside the gene matches: 6. The CDR3 protein is CASSQVYRTGGSGNTIYF. The CDR3 DNA reads TGCGCCAGCAGCCAAGTTTATAGGACAGGGGGCTCTGGAAACACCATATATTTT.

This clone appeared once. The chain combines TRBV7-2 with TRBJ2-2; maybe TRBD1 (5 bases). From germline, CDR1 is SGHTA and CDR2 FQGNSA. V dropped 5 bases and J dropped 5 bases, with 6 bases sitting between them. The CDR3 length is 12 residues. The CDR3 spells CASSRQTGELFF. DNA for the CDR3: TGTGCCAGCAGCCGACAGACCGGGGAGCTGTTTTTT.

This clone was detected only once. CDR3 amino acids: CASSLVLRGGYEQYF. The CDR3 DNA is TGTGCCAGCAGCTTGGTCCTCAGGGGTGGCTACGAGCAGTACTTC. This chain links TRBV5-5 with TRBJ2-7, with a tentative D call TRBD1 (6 bases). CDR3 length equals 15 residues. Germline lookup yields CDR1 SGHKS and CDR2 YYEKEE (reference sequence). Trimming took 0 bases from V and 3 from J, leaving 13 bases between them.

V is TRBV7-9 and J is TRBJ2-4; D possibly corresponds to TRBD2 (6 bases). The CDR3 has 17 amino acids. CDR1 and CDR2 (germline): SEHNR, FQNEAQ (reference sequence). V shed 5 bases and J shed 2 bases, with 19 bases lying between them. CDR3 DNA: TGTGCCAGCAGCCCTTCGACGGGGGACGGGTCCAAAAACATTCAGTACTTC. Translating it yields CASSPSTGDGSKNIQYF.

CDR3 DNA: TGCGCCAGCAGCCAAGATCTACAGGGAGCCACCGGGGAGCTGTTTTTT. Translating gives CASSQDLQGATGELFF. The chain employs TRBV4-3 and TRBJ2-2; D is perhaps TRBD1 (6 bases). The V gene's germline CDR1 is LGHNA and CDR2 YSLEER. V was trimmed by 0 bases and J by 4 bases, leaving 12 bases between them. The CDR3 is 16 residues long.

The V and J genes are TRBV19 and TRBJ1-4; a weak D match, TRBD1 (5 bases). Trimming shortened V by 6 bases and J by 8 bases, and 13 bases separated the two germline ends. CDR3 length: 13 amino acids. Germline values: CDR1 LNHDA, CDR2 SQIVND (reference sequence). The CDR3 spells CASRPRGEEKLFF. In nucleotides, the CDR3 is TGTGCCAGTAGGCCAAGGGGTGAGGAAAAACTGTTTTTT.

The chain combines TRBV5-1 with TRBJ2-3, with 7 positions matching TRBD2. The CDR3 runs to 15 residues. J gave up 5 bases and V 4 bases, and 10 bases lay outside the gene matches. The germline CDR1 and CDR2 sequences are SGHRS and YFSETQ. This chain's CDR3 is CASSPGASGIDTQYF. In DNA, the CDR3 is TGCGCCAGCAGCCCCGGGGCTAGCGGTATAGATACGCAGTATTTT.

The chain links TRBV18 to TRBJ2-3; 8 nucleotides match TRBD2. The CDR3 is 16 amino acids. Looked up from germline, CDR1 is KGHSH and CDR2 is LQKENI. With 0 bases clipped from V and 4 bases from J, the junction kept 6 bases outside the gene matches. The CDR3 protein is CASSPPIGGAADTQYF. The CDR3 DNA reads TGTGCCAGCTCACCACCGATCGGGGGGGCAGCAGATACGCAGTATTTT.

The gene calls are TRBV14 and TRBJ2-1; D is unclear. Germline loops: CDR1 SGHDN, CDR2 FVKESK. V was cut by 5 bases and J by 9 bases, with 11 bases left in between. The CDR3 is made up of 12 amino acids. The CDR3 sequence is CASSSSSVEQFF. Written as DNA, the CDR3 is TGTGCCAGCAGCTCTAGTTCGGTTGAGCAGTTCTTC. Looking up the rest from reference TRBV14 and TRBJ2-1 gives the full variable domain: EAGVTQFPSHSVIEKGQTVTLRCDPISGHDNLYWYRRVMGKEIKFLLHFVKESKQDESGMPNNRFLAERTGGTYSTLKVQPAELEDSGVYFCASSSSSVEQFFGPGTRLTVL.

This rearrangement joins TRBV10-1 to TRBJ2-3; TRBD2 matches at 10 bases. Trimming removed 7 bases from V and 6 bases from J; junction bases left unmatched: 13. Germline CDR1 reads WNHNN; CDR2 reads SYGVQD (reference sequence). The CDR3 has 16 residues. CDR3: CASNTSGERWADTQYF. CDR3 nucleotides: TGCGCCAGCAATACTAGCGGGGAAAGGTGGGCGGATACGCAGTATTTT.

The chain combines TRBV4-1 with TRBJ2-7; 9 bases agree with TRBD1. Trimming removed 1 base from V and 5 bases from J; junction bases left unmatched: 6. This CDR3 contains 15 residues. Germline CDR1 and CDR2: MGHRA and YSYEKL. The CDR3 DNA is TGCGCCAGCAGCCAAGCTGGGACAGGGAGAAACGAGCAGTACTTC. The encoded protein is CASSQAGTGRNEQYF.

As to this clone: One end of the junction is discordant with germline, which a read error may explain. Other DNA sequences from this sample encode an identical CDR3 as well. This CDR3 reads CSAFLAGDLNTEAFF. The DNA of the CDR3 is TGCAGCGCCTTCCTGGCGGGGGACCTGAACACTGAAGCCTTCTTT. The chain uses TRBV29-1 and TRBJ1-1; a weak D match, TRBD1 (5 bases). Germline assignment: CDR1 SQVTM and CDR2 ANQGSEA. This CDR3 is built from 15 residues. Filled out from reference TRBV29-1 and TRBJ1-1, the complete variable domain reads SAVISQKPSRDICQRGTSLTIQCQVDSQVTMMFWYRQQPGQSLTLIATANQGSEATYESGFVIDKFPISRPNLTFSTLTVSNMSPEDSSIYLCSAFLAGDLNTEAFFGQGTRLTVV.

J is TRBJ1-5 and V is TRBV19; TRBD1 matches at 10 bases. There are 15 residues in the CDR3. The ends lost 6 bases at V and 1 base at J; junction bases unmatched: 3. Germline CDR1 LNHDA, CDR2 SQIVND (reference sequence). CDR3: CASSWDRGSNQPQHF. DNA of the CDR3: TGTGCCAGTAGCTGGGACAGGGGCAGCAATCAGCCCCAGCATTTT.

The chain combines TRBV7-2 with TRBJ2-1, with TRBD2 matching 8 bases. The CDR3 runs 16 residues. V was pared by 4 bases and J by 7 bases, with 12 bases of the junction left unmatched. The germline V gene has CDR1 SGHTA and CDR2 FQGNSA. The DNA of the CDR3 is TGTGCCAGCAGCTCGCTTCTAGCGGGTTCTTGGAATGAGCAGTTCTTC. It translates to CASSSLLAGSWNEQFF.

V and J are TRBV18 and TRBJ1-2; tentative D call: TRBD1 (5 bases). CDR1 and CDR2 (germline): KGHSH, LQKENI. Trimming took 3 bases from V and 6 from J, leaving 14 bases between them. The CDR3 runs 14 residues. Here the CDR3 DNA reads TGTGCCAGCTCACCGGGGCGGGGATCGGATGGCTACACCTTC. Amino acids: CASSPGRGSDGYTF.

The V and J genes are TRBV7-8 and TRBJ1-4, with D possibly TRBD1 on 5 matching bases. Germline V CDR1 and CDR2: SGHVS, FQNEAQ. Between the trimmed V and J ends, which lost 2 bases and 0 bases, there was a span of 10 bases. CDR3 length: 16 amino acids. CDR3 sequence (DNA): TGTGCCAGCAGCTTATTGAGGGACGCAACTAATGAAAAACTGTTTTTT. Protein sequence: CASSLLRDATNEKLFF.

The rearrangement uses TRBV7-2 and TRBJ1-4; D is ambiguous. Between the trimmed V and J ends, which lost 4 bases and 3 bases, there was a span of 12 bases. The CDR3 has 15 residues. The germline CDR1 and CDR2 sequences are SGHTA and FQGNSA. CDR3 nucleotides: TGTGCCAGCAGCTCGACCGGGAGGTCTAATGAAAAACTGTTTTTT. It codes for CASSSTGRSNEKLFF.

This clone showed up just a few times. The rearrangement joins TRBV28 to TRBJ2-7; 11 bases match TRBD1. CDR3 length equals 16 residues. Per germline, CDR1 MDHEN and CDR2 SYDVKM. V was clipped by 6 bases and J by 4 bases; unmatched bases: 11. The CDR3 coding sequence is TGTGCCAGCAGAGGGACAGGGGGAGCCTCGGATTACGAGCAGTACTTC. Its translation is CASRGTGGASDYEQYF.